These 20 T cell receptor beta chains came from one sample sequenced in a study of blood T cell repertoires in COVID-19. Profiling relied on immunoSEQ multiplex PCR, and the TCRdb table lists in-frame clones only, not all of them. Of some 74,000 clones listed, 70% to 80% are singletons. Sequenced sample: peripheral blood. The receptors originated from a human donor in a cohort sampled during active COVID-19.

CDR3 coding DNA: TGTGCCAGCAGCCAAGATAGGGCAGGGGGAGGAAACACCATATATTTT. Amino acids: CASSQDRAGGGNTIYF. V is TRBV14 and J is TRBJ1-3; 7 bases are shared with TRBD1. Unmatched junction bases numbered 6, after V lost 0 bases and J lost 4 bases. This CDR3 is built from 16 residues. CDR1 is SGHDN, CDR2 FVKESK, per germline.

The rearrangement links TRBV6-5 to TRBJ2-1; possibly TRBD2 for D (5 bases). This CDR3 is 14 amino acids long. Germline CDR1 and CDR2: MNHEY and SVGAGI. V was shortened by 7 bases and J by 6 bases, with 16 bases between the two germline ends. CDR3 nucleotide sequence: TGTGCCAGCAAGCCGGGATTTAGCTCCAATGAGCAGTTCTTC. Its translation: CASKPGFSSNEQFF.

The CDR3 is CASSTPTGFGYTF. DNA of the CDR3: TGTGCCAGCAGTACCCCGACAGGGTTTGGCTACACCTTC. The chain has TRBV6-2 or TRBV6-3 and TRBJ1-2; 7 bases fit TRBD1. The CDR3 covers 13 residues. CDR1 is MNHEY and CDR2 is SVGEGT in the germline V gene. V was pared by 5 bases and J by 7 bases, with 7 bases of the junction left unmatched.

J is TRBJ2-7 and V is TRBV27, with a tentative D call TRBD2 (6 bases). This CDR3 spans 14 amino acids. V was pared by 5 bases and J by 3 bases, with 14 bases between. CDR1 and CDR2 from the germline V gene are MNHEY and SMNVEV (reference sequence). The CDR3 loop reads CASSGRTVVYEQYV. CDR3 sequence (DNA): TGTGCCAGCAGTGGGAGGACGGTAGTCTACGAGCAGTACGTC.

The chain joins TRBV5-4 to TRBJ2-3; 12 nucleotides line up with TRBD1. The trim removed 1 base at V and 7 bases at J, leaving 7 bases unmatched. Germline CDR1 is SGHNT and CDR2 is YYREEE (reference sequence). The CDR3 is 16 amino acids. The CDR3 DNA reads TGTGCCAGCAGCTTGCCCCCCGGGACAGGGGGCAATACGCAGTATTTT. Amino acid sequence: CASSLPPGTGGNTQYF. Using reference TRBV5-4 and TRBJ2-3 for the parts outside the CDR3, the full variable domain is ETGVTQSPTHLIKTRGQQVTLRCSSQSGHNTVSWYQQALGQGPQFIFQYYREEENGRGNFPPRFSGLQFPNYSSELNVNALELDDSALYLCASSLPPGTGGNTQYFGPGTRLTVL.

The J gene is TRBJ2-2, the V gene TRBV24-1; the D is unclear. Germline CDR1 and CDR2: KGHDR and SFDVKD. V dropped 2 bases and J dropped 7 bases, with 13 bases sitting between them. The CDR3 is made up of 15 amino acids. CDR3 nucleotide sequence: TGTGCCACCAGTGATTATGAGGCGAGAGGCGGGGAGCTGTTTTTT. Its translation is CATSDYEARGGELFF.

The chain carries TRBV7-2 and TRBJ2-5; 7 bases fit TRBD1. V trimming: 1 base; J trimming: 0 bases; junction bases outside the gene matches: 5. Germline V gene sequence: CDR1 SGHTA, CDR2 FQGNSA. The CDR3 runs to 16 residues. The CDR3: CASSLGTGANQETQYF. The CDR3 DNA reads as TGTGCCAGCAGCTTAGGCACAGGGGCTAACCAAGAGACCCAGTACTTC. The full variable domain, its missing parts supplied by reference TRBV7-2 and TRBJ2-5, is GAGVSQSPSNKVTEKGKDVELRCDPISGHTALYWYRQSLGQGLEFLIYFQGNSAPDKSGLPSDRFSAERTGGSVSTLTIQRTQQEDSAVYLCASSLGTGANQETQYFGPGTRLLVL.

This clone has only one observation. V and J are TRBV18 and TRBJ1-5; 7 bases align to TRBD1. The V gene end was trimmed by 6 bases and the J gene end by 3 bases; junction bases not matched to a gene: 5. CDR1 and CDR2 from the germline V gene are KGHSH and LQKENI. The CDR3 loop spans 14 amino acids. The chain's CDR3 is CASSLDRFNQPQHF. In DNA form, the CDR3 reads TGTGCCAGCTCCCTGGACAGGTTCAATCAGCCCCAGCATTTT.

This chain joins TRBV24-1 and TRBJ2-1; 11 nucleotides agree with TRBD1. This CDR3 is 17 amino acids long. J gave up 8 bases and V 4 bases, and 12 bases lay outside the gene matches. Germline lookup yields CDR1 KGHDR and CDR2 SFDVKD. CDR3 sequence (DNA): TGTGCCACCAGTGACCCCAAGGACAGGGGGCTAGGACATGAGCAGTTCTTC. It yields the protein CATSDPKDRGLGHEQFF.

Notes on this clone: This sample includes further DNA sequences coding for the same CDR3. This chain links TRBV3-1 (or the pseudogene TRBV3-2) with TRBJ2-5; no firm D call. Trimming left V 0 bases short and J 5 bases short, with 4 bases between. The CDR3 extends over 12 amino acids. In germline, CDR1 is LGHDT, CDR2 YNNKEL (reference sequence). CDR3 nucleotide sequence: TGTGCCAGCAGCCAAGATCGGGAGACCCAGTACTTC. Encoded protein: CASSQDRETQYF.

This clone has just one count. The gene calls are TRBV2 and TRBJ2-7; the D gene is possibly TRBD1 (5 bases). Germline assignment: CDR1 SNHLY and CDR2 FYNNEI. V was shortened by 1 base and J by 4 bases, with 14 bases between the two germline ends. The CDR3 runs to 15 residues. CDR3 sequence (DNA): TGTGCCAGCAGTGAAGGGGTACAGCAGGGATACGAGCAGTACTTC. Protein sequence: CASSEGVQQGYEQYF.

V and J are TRBV7-3 and TRBJ2-1; D is possibly TRBD2 (5 bases). This CDR3 is built from 15 residues. The V end lost 5 bases, the J end lost 8 bases, and 19 bases lay between the germline ends. CDR1 is SGHTA, CDR2 FQGTGA, per germline. This chain's CDR3 is CASSKSSTSLDEQFF. DNA of the CDR3: TGTGCCAGCAGCAAATCTAGCACCTCGCTCGATGAGCAGTTCTTC.

This clone was seen a handful of times. V and J are TRBV5-1 and TRBJ2-1, with D possibly TRBD1 on 5 matching bases. CDR1 is SGHRS and CDR2 is YFSETQ in the germline V gene. The CDR3 is 13 amino acids. V was clipped by 4 bases and J by 0 bases, with 5 bases between them. The CDR3 region has the DNA TGCGCCAGCAGCGACAGCTCCTACAATGAGCAGTTCTTC. Amino acids: CASSDSSYNEQFF.

The chain is built from TRBV2 and TRBJ1-6; D unclear. Deletions cut 6 bases from V and 4 bases from J, with 4 bases between. Germline V gives CDR1 SNHLY, CDR2 FYNNEI. The CDR3 has 12 amino acids. This CDR3 reads CASREYNSPLHF. CDR3 coding DNA: TGTGCCAGCAGAGAGTATAATTCACCCCTCCACTTT.

The chain employs TRBV24-1 and TRBJ2-5; a possible D gene is TRBD2 (6 bases). The CDR3 length is 16 residues. Germline V lookup: CDR1 KGHDR, CDR2 SFDVKD. Trimming pared 5 bases from V and 2 bases from J, leaving 17 bases between. CDR3 sequence reads: CATSGRGGQIQETQYF. The CDR3 region has the DNA TGTGCCACCAGTGGACGAGGAGGGCAGATACAAGAGACCCAGTACTTC.

The genes are TRBV2 and TRBJ1-1; TRBD1 matches 7 bases. Per germline, CDR1 SNHLY and CDR2 FYNNEI. The CDR3 is made up of 13 amino acids. The trim removed 6 bases at V and 0 bases at J, leaving 1 base unmatched. CDR3 protein: CASSGTVNTEAFF. The CDR3 DNA reads TGTGCCAGCAGCGGGACAGTGAACACTGAAGCTTTCTTT.

The chain uses TRBV15 and TRBJ2-5; 12 bases fit TRBD2. The CDR3 sequence is 17 residues long. Trimming at V came to 2 bases and at J to 5 bases, leaving 9 bases not matched to a gene. Germline assignment: CDR1 LNHNV and CDR2 YYDKDF (reference sequence). The CDR3 protein is CATSRRLAGAGGETQYF. CDR3 sequence (DNA): TGTGCCACCAGCAGACGACTAGCGGGGGCCGGAGGGGAGACCCAGTACTTC.

The chain combines TRBV7-9 with TRBJ2-3, with D unclear. Trimming removed 1 base from V and 6 bases from J, with 8 bases in between. Looked up from germline, CDR1 is SEHNR and CDR2 is FQNEAQ (reference sequence). This CDR3 is built from 13 residues. Here the CDR3 reads CASSLDGRDTQYF. The CDR3 region has the DNA TGTGCCAGCAGCTTAGACGGCAGGGATACGCAGTATTTT.

V gene TRBV12-3 or TRBV12-4 combines with J gene TRBJ1-2; unclear D gene. This CDR3 has 11 residues. The ends were cut back, 6 bases at V and 7 bases at J, with 9 bases in the middle. CDR3 DNA sequence: TGTGCCAGCAGGGGTCGGGGTGGCTACACCTTC. Translation gives CASRGRGGYTF.

The rearrangement links TRBV20-1 to TRBJ1-2, with D possibly TRBD1 on 6 matching bases. Germline V gene lookup returns CDR1 DFQATT and CDR2 SNEGSKA (reference sequence). CDR3 length: 13 amino acids. The V end was cut by 5 bases, the J end by 7 bases, with 17 bases between. CDR3 sequence: CSARDQGRGGYTF. The CDR3 coding sequence is TGCAGTGCTCGTGATCAGGGGAGAGGTGGCTACACCTTC.